These 32 T cell receptor beta chains were all obtained from the same sample, sequenced in a study of blood T cell repertoires in COVID-19. Sequenced by immunoSEQ multiplex PCR; TCRdb stores in-frame clones only, minus some. The sample lists tens of thousands of clones; approximately 90% were seen once. Specimen: peripheral blood. The source of these receptors is an elderly woman with active COVID-19.

This rearrangement joins TRBV6-6 to TRBJ1-4, with a tentative D call TRBD1 (5 bases). The CDR3 length is 13 residues. In germline, CDR1 is MNHNY, CDR2 SVGAGI (reference sequence). V lost 2 bases and J 7 bases, leaving 8 bases between the germline ends. As DNA, the CDR3 is TGTGCCAGCAGTTACGTTGACAGTGAAAAACTGTTTTTT. Translation: CASSYVDSEKLFF.

This chain uses TRBV7-8 with TRBJ1-1, with D tentatively TRBD1 (5 bases). Trimming left V 2 bases short and J 4 bases short, with 11 bases between. Germline loops: CDR1 SGHVS, CDR2 FQNEAQ. The CDR3 sequence is 14 residues long. CDR3 DNA sequence: TGTGCCAGCAGCTTATCGGGGGGATCCACTGAAGCTTTCTTT. Protein sequence: CASSLSGGSTEAFF. Full variable domain (rest looked up from reference TRBV7-8 and TRBJ1-1): GAGVSQSPRYKVAKRGQDVALRCDPISGHVSLFWYQQALGQGPEFLTYFQNEAQLDKSGLPSDRFFAERPEGSVSTLKIQRTQQEDSAVYLCASSLSGGSTEAFFGQGTRLTVV.

The chain uses TRBV4-1 and TRBJ2-7, with 8 bases that match TRBD1. CDR1 is MGHRA and CDR2 is YSYEKL in the germline V gene. This CDR3 comprises 16 residues. V shed 1 base, J shed 3 bases, and the junction held 8 bases outside the gene matches. CDR3 sequence (DNA): TGCGCCAGCAGCCAAGGGGAACAGGGGGATCGCTACGAGCAGTACTTC. Translating it yields CASSQGEQGDRYEQYF.

The chain is built from TRBV7-2 and TRBJ2-5; 12 bases map to TRBD2. CDR3 length equals 15 residues. The V and J ends lost 4 bases and 2 bases, in that order; junction bases with no gene match: 2. The germline gives CDR1 SGHTA, CDR2 FQGNSA. The CDR3 reads CASSSGLAGQETQYF. The CDR3 coding sequence is TGTGCCAGCAGCTCCGGACTAGCGGGGCAAGAGACCCAGTACTTC.

The V gene is TRBV20-1, the J gene TRBJ2-1; the D gene is possibly TRBD2 (6 bases). There are 17 residues in the CDR3. The ends were cut back, 3 bases at V and 2 bases at J, with 20 bases in the middle. Germline values: CDR1 DFQATT, CDR2 SNEGSKA (reference sequence). This CDR3 reads CSASGGLATKTYNEQFF. The CDR3 region has the DNA TGCAGTGCTAGTGGAGGCCTAGCGACGAAAACCTACAATGAGCAGTTCTTC.

The chain uses TRBV15 and TRBJ1-6; weak D call: TRBD1 (6 bases). CDR1 and CDR2 from the germline V gene are LNHNV and YYDKDF (reference sequence). This CDR3 contains 13 residues. Deletions cut 4 bases from V and 16 bases from J, with 17 bases between. In DNA form, the CDR3 reads TGTGCCACCAGCATAACGCAAGGACAGATTCTCCACTTT. Its translation: CATSITQGQILHF. The full variable domain, completed using reference TRBV15 and TRBJ1-6, is DAMVIQNPRYQVTQFGKPVTLSCSQTLNHNVMYWYQQKSSQAPKLLFHYYDKDFNNEADTPDNFQSRRPNTSFCFLDIRSPGLGDTAMYLCATSITQGQILHFGNGTRLTVT.

The rearrangement uses TRBV28 and TRBJ2-7, with D possibly being TRBD1 (5 bases). V lost 5 bases to trimming and J lost 6 bases, with 14 bases between them. CDR1 is MDHEN and CDR2 is SYDVKM in the germline V gene. CDR3 length: 13 amino acids. The chain's CDR3 is CASSTRTGIEQYF. The DNA for the CDR3 is TGTGCCAGCAGTACGAGAACAGGAATCGAGCAGTACTTC.

The chain combines TRBV3-1 (or the pseudogene TRBV3-2) with TRBJ2-7, with TRBD2 identical over 12 bases. The V segment lost 6 bases and the J segment 2 bases; nucleotides outside the gene matches: 5. Germline values: CDR1 LGHDT, CDR2 YNNKEL (reference sequence). This CDR3 region has 15 residues. CDR3 sequence reads: CASRRTSGTPYEQYF. The CDR3 DNA reads as TGTGCCAGCAGGAGGACTAGCGGGACCCCCTACGAGCAGTACTTC.

As DNA, the CDR3 is TGTGCCAGCTCACTGACGACAGGGACTAACTATGGCTACACCTTC. Its protein is CASSLTTGTNYGYTF. The V gene is TRBV18, the J gene TRBJ1-2; TRBD1 agrees at 7 bases. Looked up from germline, CDR1 is KGHSH and CDR2 is LQKENI. There are 15 residues in the CDR3. V lost 4 bases to trimming and J lost 0 bases; unmatched junction nucleotides: 5. Full variable domain (outside the CDR3, taken from reference TRBV18 and TRBJ1-2): NAGVMQNPRHLVRRRGQEARLRCSPMKGHSHVYWYRQLPEEGLKFMVYLQKENIIDESGMPKERFSAEFPKEGPSILRIQQVVRGDSAAYFCASSLTTGTNYGYTFGSGTRLTVV.

J is TRBJ2-7 and V is TRBV6-2 or TRBV6-3, with 11 bases identical to TRBD2. CDR1 is MNHEY and CDR2 is SVGEGT in the germline V gene. Losses at the gene ends were 2 bases for V and 4 bases for J; bases not matched to a gene: 10. This CDR3 has 17 amino acids. The CDR3 sequence: CASSYPSGRPTFYEQYF. The CDR3 coding sequence is TGTGCCAGCAGTTACCCTAGCGGGAGGCCGACCTTTTACGAGCAGTACTTC.

The CDR3 sequence is CASSGYNEQFF. The CDR3 DNA follows: TGTGCCAGCTCCGGCTACAATGAGCAGTTCTTC. J is TRBJ2-1 and V is TRBV2; no definite D call. Germline CDR1 and CDR2: SNHLY and FYNNEI. CDR3 length equals 11 residues. V lost 8 bases and J lost 3, with 5 bases in between.

J is TRBJ1-1 and V is TRBV28; 9 bases are shared with TRBD1. CDR1 is MDHEN and CDR2 is SYDVKM in the germline V gene. This CDR3 region has 16 residues. With V trimmed by 1 base and J by 4 bases, 7 bases remained unmatched. The CDR3 loop is CASSLSPGTGSTEAFF. DNA for the CDR3: TGTGCCAGCAGTTTATCCCCCGGGACAGGGAGCACTGAAGCTTTCTTT.

This chain joins TRBV7-2 and TRBJ2-1; TRBD2 matches at 9 bases. The germline V gene has CDR1 SGHTA and CDR2 FQGNSA. The CDR3 contains 16 residues. With V trimmed by 3 bases and J by 7 bases, 10 bases remained unmatched. The CDR3 protein is CASSFSGGRAGNEQFF. CDR3 nucleotides: TGTGCCAGCAGCTTCTCTGGCGGGAGGGCCGGGAATGAGCAGTTCTTC.

This chain connects TRBV7-8 to TRBJ2-2, with TRBD2 matching over 7 bases. CDR3 length equals 15 residues. Germline V gives CDR1 SGHVS, CDR2 FQNEAQ. Trimming cost V 3 bases and J 4 bases; bases outside gene matches: 5. The CDR3 loop reads CASSFRGRGTGELFF. CDR3 in DNA: TGTGCCAGCAGCTTCCGGGGGAGGGGCACCGGGGAGCTGTTTTTT.

V is TRBV10-3 and J is TRBJ2-7; TRBD2 matches at 7 bases. The CDR3 is 16 residues long. Germline values: CDR1 ENHRY, CDR2 SYGVKD. J lost 4 bases, V lost 6 bases, and 15 bases had no gene match. Written as DNA, the CDR3 is TGTGCCATCAGCCTTGACGGGGGGAGAGATGGGTACGAGCAGTACTTC. This codes for CAISLDGGRDGYEQYF.

The chain carries TRBV13 and TRBJ1-4; D unresolved. Trimming left V 3 bases short and J 5 bases short, with 7 bases between. From germline, CDR1 is PRHDT and CDR2 FYEKMQ (reference sequence). There are 13 residues in the CDR3. The CDR3 DNA is TGTGCCAGCAGCTTCAGAGGGAATGAAAAACTGTTTTTT. Encoded protein: CASSFRGNEKLFF. The full variable domain, rest sourced from reference TRBV13 and TRBJ1-4, is AAGVIQSPRHLIKEKRETATLKCYPIPRHDTVYWYQQGPGQDPQFLISFYEKMQSDKGSIPDRFSAQQFSDYHSELNMSSLELGDSALYFCASSFRGNEKLFFGSGTQLSVL.

The chain uses TRBV7-9 and TRBJ1-2, with 12 bases matching TRBD1. The CDR3 runs 14 residues. The germline V gene encodes CDR1 SEHNR and CDR2 FQNEAQ (reference sequence). Trimming removed 5 bases from V and 8 bases from J; junction bases left unmatched: 6. The CDR3 here is CASSILGTGGGYTF. CDR3 DNA sequence: TGTGCCAGCAGCATTCTCGGGACAGGGGGCGGCTACACCTTC.

This chain connects TRBV6-5 to TRBJ1-6, with TRBD1 identical over 8 bases. This CDR3 is 14 amino acids long. Germline lookup yields CDR1 MNHEY and CDR2 SVGAGI. Trimming took 4 bases from V and 9 from J; bases not matched to a gene: 5. The CDR3 sequence is CASSSDRGVSPLHF. CDR3 nucleotide sequence: TGTGCCAGCAGTTCCGACAGGGGAGTTTCACCCCTCCACTTT.

The rearrangement links TRBV10-2 to TRBJ1-2; 9 bases match TRBD1. The CDR3 sequence is 14 residues long. The germline V gene encodes CDR1 WSHSY and CDR2 SAAADI. V shed 3 bases, J shed 7 bases, and the junction held 6 bases outside the gene matches. The CDR3 is CASSESGQGFGYTF. CDR3 nucleotides: TGCGCCAGCAGTGAAAGTGGACAGGGGTTTGGCTACACCTTC.

This clone has only a few counts. J is TRBJ1-5 and V is TRBV19; possibly TRBD1 for D (5 bases). The ends were cut back, 4 bases at V and 7 bases at J, with 14 bases in the middle. Looked up from germline, CDR1 is LNHDA and CDR2 is SQIVND (reference sequence). The CDR3 covers 14 residues. The CDR3 nucleotides are TGTGCCAGTAGTAAGGGGTGGCTTAACCAGCCCCAGCATTTT. It encodes CASSKGWLNQPQHF.

The V and J genes are TRBV28 and TRBJ1-2; D gene uncertain. Trimming took 10 bases from V and 5 from J, leaving 11 bases between them. The V gene's germline CDR1 is MDHEN and CDR2 SYDVKM. This CDR3 is 11 amino acids long. The CDR3 loop is CATPGMYGYTF. CDR3 in DNA: TGTGCCACCCCGGGGATGTATGGCTACACCTTC.

This chain links TRBV3-1 (or the pseudogene TRBV3-2) with TRBJ1-4; no clear D gene. This CDR3 is built from 15 residues. V lost 0 bases, J lost 4 bases, and 9 bases lay in between. In germline, CDR1 is LGHDT, CDR2 YNNKEL (reference sequence). The CDR3: CASSQDWGDNEKLFF. The CDR3 nucleotides read TGTGCCAGCAGCCAAGATTGGGGAGATAATGAAAAACTGTTTTTT.

This clone was recorded many times. V usage is TRBV7-9 and J usage is TRBJ2-7, with a possible D match to TRBD2 (5 bases). The CDR3 covers 14 residues. CDR1 and CDR2 (germline): SEHNR, FQNEAQ (reference sequence). Trimming removed 2 bases from V and 2 bases from J, with 10 bases in between. Here the CDR3 DNA reads TGTGCCAGCAGCTTAACGACGGGGACCTACGAGCAGTACTTC. Its protein is CASSLTTGTYEQYF.

The chain links TRBV4-1 to TRBJ2-3, with TRBD2 identical over 7 bases. Looked up from germline, CDR1 is MGHRA and CDR2 is YSYEKL. The CDR3 is 19 amino acids. V lost 0 bases to trimming and J lost 7 bases; unmatched junction nucleotides: 19. For the CDR3, the DNA is TGCGCCAGCAGCCAAGATCGACGAGGACTAGACGGGAGATTAAATACGCAGTATTTT. It translates to CASSQDRRGLDGRLNTQYF.

The chain carries TRBV5-4 and TRBJ2-1; TRBD2 matches at 8 bases. The CDR3 spans 16 residues. The V and J ends lost 0 bases and 8 bases, in that order; junction bases with no gene match: 10. Germline V gene data show CDR1 as SGHNT and CDR2 as YYREEE (reference sequence). CDR3 sequence: CASSLATGGPAYEQFF. CDR3 bases: TGTGCCAGCAGCTTGGCGACGGGAGGGCCGGCCTATGAGCAGTTCTTC.

This chain joins TRBV28 and TRBJ2-2, with 7 positions matching TRBD1. Losses at the gene ends were 10 bases for V and 0 bases for J; bases not matched to a gene: 2. The CDR3 consists of 13 residues. Germline lookup yields CDR1 MDHEN and CDR2 SYDVKM. The CDR3 sequence: CATQGANTGELFF. The DNA of the CDR3 is TGTGCCACCCAGGGGGCGAACACCGGGGAGCTGTTTTTT.

The chain carries TRBV4-2 and TRBJ1-2; no clear D gene. Germline V gene data show CDR1 as LGHNA and CDR2 as YNFKEQ. This CDR3 has 14 amino acids. V was cut by 1 base and J by 4 bases, with 10 bases left in between. In DNA, the CDR3 is TGTGCCAGCAGCCAAGTAGAGAGGTCCTATGGCTACACCTTC. Protein: CASSQVERSYGYTF.

The chain combines TRBV6-5 with TRBJ2-5; possible D gene TRBD2, 5 bases. In germline, CDR1 is MNHEY, CDR2 SVGAGI. CDR3 length equals 13 residues. V lost 2 bases and J lost 5, with 9 bases in between. CDR3 residues: CASSYGVAETQYF. The CDR3 bases are TGTGCCAGCAGTTACGGGGTAGCGGAGACCCAGTACTTC.

This chain uses TRBV2 with TRBJ1-5; TRBD1 is a possible D gene (6 bases). Trimming shortened V by 3 bases and J by 7 bases, and 16 bases separated the two germline ends. The CDR3 loop spans 15 amino acids. The germline V gene has CDR1 SNHLY and CDR2 FYNNEI. CDR3 loop: CASSEIGGSEQPQHF. The CDR3 coding sequence is TGTGCCAGCAGTGAGATAGGGGGTTCGGAGCAGCCCCAGCATTTT. The whole variable domain, filled in from reference TRBV2 and TRBJ1-5, reads EPEVTQTPSHQVTQMGQEVILRCVPISNHLYFYWYRQILGQKVEFLVSFYNNEISEKSEIFDDQFSVERPDGSNFTLKIRSTKLEDSAMYFCASSEIGGSEQPQHFGDGTRLSIL.

The J gene is TRBJ1-1, the V gene TRBV9; TRBD1 aligns across 11 bases. This CDR3 comprises 21 residues. The germline CDR1 and CDR2 sequences are SGDLS and YYNGEE. The junction had 22 bases not matched to a gene; V was cut back by 3 bases and J by 3 bases. CDR3 sequence: CASSARRGTRTGGPRDTEAFF. CDR3 nucleotides: TGTGCCAGCAGCGCGAGACGGGGAACGAGGACAGGGGGCCCGCGGGACACTGAAGCTTTCTTT.

This clone was detected once. V is TRBV7-9 and J is TRBJ1-1; tentatively, D is TRBD1 (6 bases). The length of the CDR3 is 14 residues. The germline gives CDR1 SEHNR, CDR2 FQNEAQ (reference sequence). Trimming took off 5 bases at V and 1 base at J, with 11 bases between the two ends. The CDR3: CASSRWDTNTEAFF. CDR3 nucleotide sequence: TGTGCCAGCAGCCGGTGGGACACGAACACTGAAGCTTTCTTT.

This rearrangement joins TRBV5-4 to TRBJ2-2; tentatively, D is TRBD2 (6 bases). Trimming left V 6 bases short and J 0 bases short, with 15 bases between. The CDR3 spans 16 residues. The germline gives CDR1 SGHNT, CDR2 YYREEE (reference sequence). The CDR3 loop is CASTSRSGANTGELFF. CDR3 nucleotides: TGTGCCAGCACTTCACGGTCGGGGGCGAACACCGGGGAGCTGTTTTTT.